This entry features one TCR beta chain sequence. Its antigen is not identified. Sequenced with the Oncomine TCR Beta short-read assay was DNA taken from cultured CD4+ T cells. Cultured CD4+ T cells yielded the extracted genomic DNA. TCRdb redid the calling of the PCR reads with MiXCR, one entry per CDR3 protein. The repertoire includes about 13,000 distinct CDR3 sequences, about 50% of them detected once, and about 18% sits in the top ten. The data were obtained in a study of vaccination and CD4 T cells after COVID-19. Study results and limitations: 304 of 307 vaccine-specific clones from convalescent patients were spike mono-reactive.

Trimming removed 5 bases from V and 6 bases from J; junction bases left unmatched: 7. Germline V lookup: CDR1 SGHTA, CDR2 FQGNSA. This CDR3 has 14 residues. Treatment meaning: 10-day PBMC culture with coronavirus spike peptide pools or control peptides (ViraFEST assay). March to December 2020 was the span of positive PCR dates, which predated US Alpha, Beta and Delta variants. Sequencing input: CD4+ T cells from blood, cultured in vitro. The chain uses TRBV7-2 and TRBJ2-3; 8 nucleotides match TRBD2. The sequence derives from a human donor who had recovered from COVID-19. This CDR3 reads CASSGKRETDTQYF. In DNA form, the CDR3 reads TGTGCCAGCAGCGGAAAGCGGGAGACGGATACGCAGTATTTT.